In its sample, the clone carrying this T cell receptor beta chain was seen a few times. What it recognizes is unknown. This specimen comes from a study of early T cells in non-severe SARS-CoV-2 infection. On the study more broadly: It was bulk RNA from unsorted whole blood that was sequenced, and the chains were unpaired.

Overall study results and limits: VDJdb matching favored anti-spike CD8 responses, missing private and CD4 specificities.

Per germline, CDR1 MNHEY and CDR2 SVGEGT. Trimming removed 7 bases from V and 3 bases from J, with 10 bases in between. The CDR3 is 12 residues long. Attached unique molecular identifiers marked individual cDNA molecules. TCRdb itself ran the 5' RACE reads through MiXCR, one entry per CDR3 protein. The table records 100,000 to 120,000 distinct CDR3 sequences, about 12% of them present only once. The sequencing used whole blood, collected at baseline. The TCR was taken from an adult who was a healthcare worker with PCR-confirmed SARS-CoV-2 infection or an uninfected control (not recorded which). V and J are TRBV6-2 or TRBV6-3 and TRBJ2-7; D is ambiguous. This chain's CDR3 is CASTGGFYEQYF. The CDR3 nucleotides read TGTGCCAGCACCGGTGGATTCTACGAGCAGTACTTC.